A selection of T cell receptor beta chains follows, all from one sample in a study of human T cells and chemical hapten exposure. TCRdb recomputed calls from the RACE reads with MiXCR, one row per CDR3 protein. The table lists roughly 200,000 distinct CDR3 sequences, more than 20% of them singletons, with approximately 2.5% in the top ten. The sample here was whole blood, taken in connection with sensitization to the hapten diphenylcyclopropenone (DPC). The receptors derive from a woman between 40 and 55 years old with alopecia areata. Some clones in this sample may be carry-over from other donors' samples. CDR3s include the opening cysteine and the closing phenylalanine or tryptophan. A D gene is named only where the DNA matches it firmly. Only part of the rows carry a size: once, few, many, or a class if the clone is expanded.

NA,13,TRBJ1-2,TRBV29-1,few,CSVESPELYGYTF,TGCAGCGTTGAAAGTCCAGAACTCTATGGCTACACCTTC
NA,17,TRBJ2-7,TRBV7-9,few,CASSLAVGGPHSYEQYF,TGTGCCAGCAGCTTAGCTGTCGGGGGGCCCCACTCCTACGAGCAGTACTTC
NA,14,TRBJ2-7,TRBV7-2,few,CASSLADLTYEQYF,TGTGCCAGCAGCTTAGCCGACCTGACCTACGAGCAGTACTTC
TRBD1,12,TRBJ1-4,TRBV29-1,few,CSVGGQNEKLFF,TGCAGCGTTGGGGGACAGAATGAAAAACTGTTTTTT
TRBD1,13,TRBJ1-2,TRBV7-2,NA,CASSFAGGDGYTF,TGTGCCAGCAGCTTCGCAGGGGGCGACGGCTACACCTTC
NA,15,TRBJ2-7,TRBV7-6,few,CASSLSARGSYEQYF,TGTGCCAGCAGCTTATCGGCGCGGGGCTCCTACGAGCAGTACTTC
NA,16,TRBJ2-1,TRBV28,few,CASRPVRELPYNEQFF,TGTGCCAGCAGGCCCGTTCGGGAGCTCCCCTACAATGAGCAGTTCTTC
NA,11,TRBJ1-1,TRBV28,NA,CASQGQTEAFF,TGTGCCAGCCAAGGACAGACTGAAGCTTTCTTT
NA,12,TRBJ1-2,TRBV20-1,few,CSNGRGNYGYTF,TGCTCGAATGGAAGGGGAAACTATGGCTACACCTTC
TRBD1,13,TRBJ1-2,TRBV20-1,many,CSASGTGQDGYTF,TGCAGTGCTAGTGGGACAGGGCAGGATGGCTACACCTTC
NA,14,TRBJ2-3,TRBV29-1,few,CSVLPGTATDTQYF,TGCAGCGTGCTACCGGGAACGGCCACAGATACGCAGTATTTT
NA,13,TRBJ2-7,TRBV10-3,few,CAIKGGQLYEQYF,TGTGCCATCAAGGGGGGGCAGCTTTACGAGCAGTACTTC
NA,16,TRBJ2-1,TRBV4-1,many,CASSQGLAVAGNEQFF,TGCGCCAGCAGCCAAGGCTTAGCGGTAGCCGGCAATGAGCAGTTCTTC
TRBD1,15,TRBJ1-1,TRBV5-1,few,CASSLGGGANTEAFF,TGCGCCAGCAGCTTGGGAGGGGGCGCGAACACTGAAGCTTTCTTT
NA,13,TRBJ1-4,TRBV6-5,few,CASKLWQSEKLFF,TGTGCCAGCAAGTTATGGCAAAGTGAAAAACTGTTTTTT
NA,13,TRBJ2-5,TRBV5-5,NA,CASSREDLGTQYF,TGTGCCAGCAGTCGCGAAGATCTGGGGACCCAGTACTTC
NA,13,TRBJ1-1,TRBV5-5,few,CASSLTDNTEAFF,TGTGCCAGCAGCTTGACAGACAACACTGAAGCTTTCTTT
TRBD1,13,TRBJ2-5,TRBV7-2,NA,CASSTGGKETQYF,TGTGCCAGCAGCACAGGGGGGAAAGAGACCCAGTACTTC
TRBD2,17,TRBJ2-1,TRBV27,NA,CASRGIGGREAHNEQFF,TGTGCCAGCAGGGGGATCGGGGGGCGGGAGGCCCACAATGAGCAGTTCTTC
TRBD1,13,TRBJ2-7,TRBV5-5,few,CASSLDAGGEQYF,TGTGCCAGCAGCTTGGATGCAGGGGGAGAGCAGTACTTC
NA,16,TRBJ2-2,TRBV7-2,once,CASSFGGNANTGELFF,TGTGCCAGCAGCTTCGGCGGGAACGCGAACACCGGGGAGCTGTTTTTT
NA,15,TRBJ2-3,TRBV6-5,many,CASSLNGRSRDTQYF,TGTGCCAGCAGCCTAAATGGCAGGTCGCGAGATACGCAGTATTTT
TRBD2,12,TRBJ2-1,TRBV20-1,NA,CSARGSREQQFF,TGCAGTGCTAGGGGATCGCGGGAGCAACAGTTCTTC
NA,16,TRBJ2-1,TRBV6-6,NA,CASSYPQGVGYNEQFF,TGTGCCAGCAGTTACCCACAGGGAGTTGGGTACAATGAGCAGTTCTTC
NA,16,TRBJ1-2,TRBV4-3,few,CASSQDPRAGAGGYTF,TGCGCCAGCAGCCAAGACCCGAGGGCGGGCGCGGGTGGCTACACCTTC
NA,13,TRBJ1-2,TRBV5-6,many,CASSHPAAYGYTF,TGTGCCAGCAGCCATCCGGCTGCCTATGGCTACACCTTC
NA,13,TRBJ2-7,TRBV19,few,CASSMGGANGQYF,TGTGCCAGTAGTATGGGGGGCGCAAATGGGCAGTACTTC
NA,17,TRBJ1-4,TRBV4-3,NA,CASSQESRAATNEKLFF,TGCGCCAGCAGCCAAGAGTCCAGAGCTGCAACTAATGAAAAACTGTTTTTT
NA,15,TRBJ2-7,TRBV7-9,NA,CASSSQGGSSYEQYF,TGTGCCAGCAGCTCCCAGGGGGGCAGCTCCTACGAGCAGTACTTC
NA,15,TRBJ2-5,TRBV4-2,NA,CASSQEGSVQETQYF,TGTGCCAGCAGCCAAGAGGGTAGCGTACAAGAGACCCAGTACTTC
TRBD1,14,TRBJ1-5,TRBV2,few,CASRETGSEQPQHF,TGTGCCAGCAGGGAGACAGGGAGTGAGCAGCCCCAGCATTTT
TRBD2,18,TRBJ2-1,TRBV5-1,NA,CASSAWGTSGTSYNEQFF,TGCGCCAGCAGCGCCTGGGGGACTAGCGGGACATCCTACAATGAGCAGTTCTTC
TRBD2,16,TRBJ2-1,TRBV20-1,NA,CSAADHSGRIYNEQFF,TGCAGTGCTGCAGACCATAGCGGGAGGATCTACAATGAGCAGTTCTTC
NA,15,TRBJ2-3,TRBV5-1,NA,CASSLDGPDTDTQYF,TGCGCCAGCAGCTTGGACGGCCCCGATACAGATACGCAGTATTTT
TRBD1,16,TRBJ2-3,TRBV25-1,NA,CASRRQGAGGTDTQYF,TGTGCCAGCAGAAGACAGGGGGCGGGGGGCACAGATACGCAGTATTTT
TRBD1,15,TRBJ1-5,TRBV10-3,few,CAIRGGTGNDQPQHF,TGTGCCATCAGGGGCGGGACAGGGAACGATCAGCCCCAGCATTTT
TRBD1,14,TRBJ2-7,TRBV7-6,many,CASSLDRESYEQYF,TGTGCCAGCAGCCTGGACAGGGAGTCCTACGAGCAGTACTTC
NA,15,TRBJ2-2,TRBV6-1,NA,CASWLSRGNTGELFF,TGTGCCAGCTGGCTAAGTAGGGGGAACACCGGGGAGCTGTTTTTT
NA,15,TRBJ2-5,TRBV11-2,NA,CASSLELSSQETQYF,TGTGCCAGCAGCTTAGAACTATCTTCCCAAGAGACCCAGTACTTC
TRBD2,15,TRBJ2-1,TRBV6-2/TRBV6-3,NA,CASRFSGREANEQFF,TGTGCCAGCAGATTTAGCGGGAGGGAGGCCAATGAGCAGTTCTTC
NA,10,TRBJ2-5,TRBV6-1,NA,CASSEVREYF,TGTGCCAGCAGCGAAGTGCGGGAGTACTTC
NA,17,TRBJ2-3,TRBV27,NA,CARGVGEYTDGTDTQYF,TGTGCCCGAGGGGTGGGGGAGTATACGGACGGCACAGATACGCAGTATTTT
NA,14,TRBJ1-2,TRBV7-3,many,CASSPENGRYGYTF,TGTGCCAGCAGCCCGGAGAACGGGCGCTATGGCTACACCTTC
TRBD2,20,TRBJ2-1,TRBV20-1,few,CSASEIPGTSGRVVYNEQFF,TGCAGTGCTAGTGAAATCCCCGGGACTAGCGGGAGGGTCGTCTACAATGAGCAGTTCTTC
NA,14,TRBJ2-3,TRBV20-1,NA,CSASGIGSTDTQYF,TGCAGTGCTTCCGGAATTGGTAGCACAGATACGCAGTATTTT
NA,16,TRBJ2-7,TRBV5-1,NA,CASSLYGGPSSYEQYF,TGCGCCAGCAGCTTGTATGGGGGGCCGAGCTCCTACGAGCAGTACTTC
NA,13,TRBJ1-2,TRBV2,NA,CASSTGQNLVFAF,TGTGCCAGCAGTACTGGACAGAACTTGGTCTTCGCCTTC
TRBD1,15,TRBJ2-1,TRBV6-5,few,CASRAGTGGQNEQFF,TGTGCCAGCAGGGCCGGGACAGGGGGTCAGAATGAGCAGTTCTTC
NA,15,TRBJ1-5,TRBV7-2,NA,CASSLVGQSHQPQHF,TGTGCCAGCAGCTTAGTCGGGCAGAGCCATCAGCCCCAGCATTTT
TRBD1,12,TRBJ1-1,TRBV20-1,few,CSAPGTATEAFF,TGCAGTGCTCCTGGGACAGCCACTGAAGCTTTCTTT
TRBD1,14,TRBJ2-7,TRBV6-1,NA,CASRLGDFGQGQYF,TGTGCCAGCAGACTGGGGGACTTCGGACAGGGGCAGTACTTC
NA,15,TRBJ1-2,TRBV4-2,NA,CASSQDPRRDYGYTF,TGTGCCAGCAGCCAAGATCCACGCCGGGACTATGGCTACACCTTC
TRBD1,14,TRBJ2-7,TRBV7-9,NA,CASSAGTGGYEQYF,TGTGCCAGCAGCGCCGGGACAGGGGGCTACGAGCAGTACTTC
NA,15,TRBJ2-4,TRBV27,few,CASSLSGPTPNIQYF,TGTGCCAGCAGTTTATCAGGCCCGACCCCAAACATTCAGTACTTC
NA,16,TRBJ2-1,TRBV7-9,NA,CASSFDLTGRASEQFF,TGTGCCAGCAGCTTTGACCTGACAGGGAGGGCTAGTGAGCAGTTCTTC
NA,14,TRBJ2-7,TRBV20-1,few,CSARDMRRTYEQYF,TGCAGTGCTAGAGATATGAGGAGAACCTACGAGCAGTACTTC
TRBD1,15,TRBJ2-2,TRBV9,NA,CASSVGDRVTGELFF,TGTGCCAGCAGCGTAGGTGACAGGGTGACCGGGGAGCTGTTTTTT
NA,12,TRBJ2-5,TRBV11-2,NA,CASSLGVETQYF,TGTGCCAGCAGCTTAGGCGTCGAGACCCAGTACTTC
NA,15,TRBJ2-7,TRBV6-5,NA,CASSYSGVPDYEQYF,TGTGCCAGCAGTTACTCAGGCGTCCCGGACTACGAGCAGTACTTC